This T cell receptor beta chain was obtained from a study of response to subunit inactivated influenza vaccine. MiXCR was run by TCRdb on the RT-PCR reads, yielding one entry per CDR3 protein. The sample carries about 700,000 distinct CDR3 sequences, 14% recorded once. Points from the study as a whole: The study's authors posited that every seasonal influenza vaccination enlists few new T cells.

In germline, CDR1 is SGHVS, CDR2 FQNEAQ. The CDR3 runs to 16 residues. Trimming removed 1 base from V and 1 base from J; junction bases left unmatched: 6. This clonotype occurred a few times. Its antigen is still unknown. Sample: PBMCs from blood, taken around 14 days before vaccination. The V call is TRBV7-8, the J call TRBJ2-5; 7 nucleotides line up with TRBD2. This TCR was recovered from a man aged 45 to 65 who received an inactivated influenza vaccine. The CDR3 DNA reads as TGTGCCAGCAGCTTAGTATTTAGCGGGTTCCAAGAGACCCAGTACTTC. Amino acid sequence: CASSLVFSGFQETQYF.